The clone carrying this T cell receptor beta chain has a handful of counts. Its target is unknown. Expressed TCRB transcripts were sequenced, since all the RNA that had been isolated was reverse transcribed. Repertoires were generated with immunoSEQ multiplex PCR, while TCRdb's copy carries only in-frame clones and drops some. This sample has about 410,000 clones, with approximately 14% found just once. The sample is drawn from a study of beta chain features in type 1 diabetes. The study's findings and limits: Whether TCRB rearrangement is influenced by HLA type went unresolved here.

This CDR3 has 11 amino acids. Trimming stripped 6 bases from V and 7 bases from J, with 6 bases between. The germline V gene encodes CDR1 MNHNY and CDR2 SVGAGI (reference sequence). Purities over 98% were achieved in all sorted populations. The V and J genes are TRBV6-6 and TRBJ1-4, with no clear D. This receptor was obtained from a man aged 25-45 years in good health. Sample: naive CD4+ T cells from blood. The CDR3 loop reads CASRLREKLFF. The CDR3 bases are TGTGCCAGCAGATTACGTGAAAAACTGTTTTTT.